This is a list of T cell receptor beta chains from one sample in a study of identical twins. In TCRdb, the 5' RACE reads were re-called with MiXCR into one record per CDR3 protein. This table has around 650,000 distinct CDR3 sequences, about 7.1% appearing once. This same sample was also part of a study on yellow fever vaccine responses in identical twins.

The source material was PBMCs. The source is a woman under 30 in good health. The CDR3 runs from the conserved cysteine through the conserved F or W. A D gene is named only where the DNA matches it firmly. The size of a clone is reported for some rows only, either as once, few or many, or as a class for expanded clones.

D gene	clone size	J gene	V gene	CDR3 DNA	CDR3 protein
NA	many	TRBJ1-2	TRBV5-1	TGCGCCAGCAGCTTGATAGGACGGCAGGACTATGGCTACACCTTC	CASSLIGRQDYGYTF
NA	few	TRBJ2-1	TRBV27	TGTGCCAGCAGTTTAGGGGGAGGATATGGCAATGAGCAGTTCTTC	CASSLGGGYGNEQFF
TRBD2	many	TRBJ2-1	TRBV11-2	TGTGCCAGCAGCTTAGGCTCGGGACTAGCTCGCCATGAGCAGTTCTTC	CASSLGSGLARHEQFF
NA	few	TRBJ2-5	TRBV29-1	TGCAGCACCCCCGACCGGGTATCGGAGACCCAGTACTTC	CSTPDRVSETQYF
TRBD2	NA	TRBJ2-1	TRBV10-3	TGTGCCATCCAGGAAGCGGGAAGCTCCTACAATGAGCAGTTCTTC	CAIQEAGSSYNEQFF
TRBD2	many	TRBJ2-7	TRBV5-1	TGCGCCAGCAGCTTGGATTTAAAACTAGCGGGAAAATTCTACGAGCAGTACTTC	CASSLDLKLAGKFYEQYF
NA	few	TRBJ2-7	TRBV10-3	TGTGCCATCAGTGAAAGGTTCGAGCAGTACTTC	CAISERFEQYF
TRBD2	few	TRBJ2-1	TRBV15	TGTGCCACCAGCAGCGGCGGGAGAGCATACAATGAGCAGTTCTTC	CATSSGGRAYNEQFF
TRBD1	many	TRBJ2-3	TRBV20-1	TGCAGTGCTGGCCGGACAGGGGGCCTAGCAGATACGCAGTATTTT	CSAGRTGGLADTQYF
NA	many	TRBJ2-1	TRBV12-3/TRBV12-4	TGTGCCAGCAGTTTAGGCGGGATCCTTGATGAGCAGTTCTTC	CASSLGGILDEQFF
TRBD2	many	TRBJ2-2	TRBV4-1	TGCGCCAGCAGCCAAGGGGGGGGGAACACCGGGGAGCTGTTTTTT	CASSQGGGNTGELFF
NA	NA	TRBJ2-3	TRBV7-3	TGTGCCAGCAGAGGGGACGCTTATGGGGATACGCAGTATTTT	CASRGDAYGDTQYF
TRBD1	NA	TRBJ2-2	TRBV29-1	TGCAGCGTACAACCAGGGGGCAACACCGGGGAGCTGTTTTTT	CSVQPGGNTGELFF
TRBD1	many	TRBJ2-7	TRBV7-8	TGTGCCAGCAGCCCGCACAGGGGTACCTACGAGCAGTACTTC	CASSPHRGTYEQYF
NA	few	TRBJ2-7	TRBV6-1	TGTGCCAGCAGTGAAGGCCGGGTAAGGGAGTACTTC	CASSEGRVREYF
NA	NA	TRBJ2-1	TRBV27	TGTGCCAGCAGGGGGGGCCAGCCTGTTGAGCAGTTCTTC	CASRGGQPVEQFF
TRBD1	few	TRBJ2-3	TRBV2	TGTGCCAGCAACCCGGGACAGGGTGTAAATACGCAGTATTTT	CASNPGQGVNTQYF
NA	many	TRBJ2-1	TRBV2	TGTGCCAGGTCAGTTGGAGGCAGTGAGCAGTTCTTC	CARSVGGSEQFF
NA	many	TRBJ2-1	TRBV12-3/TRBV12-4	TGTGCCAGCAGCTTAGGGGGGGGTGAGCAGTTCTTC	CASSLGGGEQFF
NA	few	TRBJ1-1	TRBV7-9	TGTGCCAGCAGAAAGGAGGGAGGTACTGAAGCTTTCTTT	CASRKEGGTEAFF
NA	few	TRBJ2-3	TRBV4-1	TGCGCCAGCAACCTCCGGACAGCCCTTCGGGGTGATACGCAGTATTTT	CASNLRTALRGDTQYF
NA	NA	TRBJ2-5	TRBV11-2	TGTGCCAGCAGGTTTGGCCGGGCAGGGGTGGAGGAGACCCAGTACTTC	CASRFGRAGVEETQYF
TRBD2	many	TRBJ2-3	TRBV4-2	TGTGCCAGCAGCAAATTCCTAGCGGGGGAGGCAGATACGCAGTATTTT	CASSKFLAGEADTQYF
NA	many	TRBJ2-5	TRBV12-3/TRBV12-4	TGTGCCAGCAGTCTCAAGACTGGCACCGAGACCCAGTACTTC	CASSLKTGTETQYF
NA	many	TRBJ2-2	TRBV12-3/TRBV12-4	TGTGCCAGCAGTTTTCCCCGATCGACAGCGAACACCGGGGAGCTGTTTTTT	CASSFPRSTANTGELFF
TRBD1	few	TRBJ2-2	TRBV5-1	TGCGCCAGCAGCTCCTTATTCGCCGGGACAGCGAACACCGGGGAGCTGTTTTTT	CASSSLFAGTANTGELFF
TRBD2	few	TRBJ2-7	TRBV5-1	TGCGCCAGCAGCTTGGCCCTAGCGGGAGATGGGTACGAGCAGTACTTC	CASSLALAGDGYEQYF
NA	NA	TRBJ1-3	TRBV13	TGTGCCAGCACCTTAGGCCACAGGAGGAGCTCTGGAAACACCATATATTTT	CASTLGHRRSSGNTIYF
TRBD1	NA	TRBJ2-1	TRBV24-1	TGTGCCACCAGAGGACAGGGGCTTGACAATGAGCAGTTCTTC	CATRGQGLDNEQFF
TRBD2	NA	TRBJ2-5	TRBV10-3	TGTGCCATCAGTCTTCCGGGAGGAGAGACCCAGTACTTC	CAISLPGGETQYF
TRBD1	NA	TRBJ2-7	TRBV7-6	TGTGCCAGCAGCTTAGGAGGGGGCGGACCTTACGAGCAGTACTTC	CASSLGGGGPYEQYF
NA	NA	TRBJ1-6	TRBV11-3	TGTGCCAGCAGCGCCCAGGGTGCCACCCTCCACTTT	CASSAQGATLHF
TRBD2	many	TRBJ2-3	TRBV2	TGTGCCAGCAGTGGAACTAGCGGGATGGGAGATACGCAGTATTTT	CASSGTSGMGDTQYF
NA	few	TRBJ1-2	TRBV6-1	TGTGCCAGCAGTCCAAGCCAGGGCTGGTATGGCTACACCTTC	CASSPSQGWYGYTF
NA	NA	TRBJ2-5	TRBV10-1	TGCGCCAGCAGTGACCGGACACCGGAGACCCAGTACTTC	CASSDRTPETQYF
NA	many	TRBJ1-6	TRBV28	TGTGCCAGCAGTTCATTGACAGGTTCGGGATCACCCCTCCACTTT	CASSSLTGSGSPLHF
NA	few	TRBJ2-7	TRBV11-2	TGTGCCAGCAGCCGAGGAGGGGACAGCGAGCAGTACTTC	CASSRGGDSEQYF
TRBD1	many	TRBJ2-1	TRBV29-1	TGCAGCGCTCAGGGGGACAAGATAGGTGAGCAGTTCTTC	CSAQGDKIGEQFF
TRBD2	many	TRBJ2-3	TRBV29-1	TGCAGCGTCTCCGGGGGGGGCCGCACAGATACGCAGTATTTT	CSVSGGGRTDTQYF